The 17 T cell receptor beta chains given below trace back to one sample, sequenced in a study of beta chain features in type 1 diabetes. Their target antigens are unknown. Every isolated RNA sample was fully reverse transcribed, so sequencing captured expressed TCRB transcripts. Profiled with immunoSEQ multiplex PCR; TCRdb holds only in-frame clones, not every one. Of about 340,000 clones listed, approximately 9.9% are singletons. Study-level points and caveats: Patients with Type 1 diabetes showed moderately but significantly shorter TCRB CDR3s in all four CD4+ subsets.

Specimen: central memory CD4+ T cells from blood. Source of these receptors: a man aged 25-40 years with type 1 diabetes.

V is TRBV6-5 and J is TRBJ1-2, with 12 bases lining up with TRBD1. CDR1 and CDR2 from the germline V gene are MNHEY and SVGAGI. CDR3 length: 16 amino acids. Trimming took 0 bases from V and 2 from J; bases not matched to a gene: 1. Here the CDR3 reads CASSYSGQGANYGYTF. For the CDR3, the DNA is TGTGCCAGCAGTTACTCGGGACAGGGGGCAAACTATGGCTACACCTTC.

This clone was seen many times. This sequence joins TRBV19 and TRBJ1-4; D remains ambiguous. V lost 4 bases, J lost 10 bases, and 10 bases lay in between. This CDR3 spans 12 amino acids. The germline gives CDR1 LNHDA, CDR2 SQIVND (reference sequence). The CDR3 sequence: CASSTSGGKLFF. Written as DNA, the CDR3 is TGTGCCAGTAGTACGAGCGGCGGAAAACTGTTTTTT.

The chain links TRBV5-4 to TRBJ2-1, with D possibly being TRBD1 or TRBD2 (5 bases each). The CDR3 contains 18 residues. Germline V gene sequence: CDR1 SGHNT, CDR2 YYREEE (reference sequence). V was cut by 1 base and J by 5 bases, with 22 bases left in between. CDR3 sequence: CASSLKARRLVGDNEQFF. The CDR3 DNA reads as TGTGCCAGCAGCTTGAAAGCTAGGAGGCTAGTAGGGGACAATGAGCAGTTCTTC.

This clone was recorded a few times. The V and J genes are TRBV5-1 and TRBJ1-6; D call uncertain. The length of the CDR3 is 13 residues. In germline, CDR1 is SGHRS, CDR2 YFSETQ. V was pared by 0 bases and J by 8 bases, with 6 bases between. The CDR3 DNA is TGCGCCAGCAGCTTGGGAAATGATTCACCCCTCCACTTT. Its protein is CASSLGNDSPLHF.

The chain has TRBV9 and TRBJ1-4; the D is unclear. The V end was cut by 0 bases, the J end by 3 bases, with 9 bases between. Germline V gene sequence: CDR1 SGDLS, CDR2 YYNGEE. This CDR3 contains 15 residues. This CDR3 reads CASSVDSRPNEKLFF. Written as DNA, the CDR3 is TGTGCCAGCAGCGTAGACAGTCGGCCTAATGAAAAACTGTTTTTT.

This clone appeared a few times. The gene calls are TRBV29-1 and TRBJ2-1, with 13 nucleotides matching TRBD2. Trimming removed 4 bases from V and 7 bases from J; junction bases left unmatched: 7. This CDR3 is 15 amino acids long. From germline, CDR1 is SQVTM and CDR2 ANQGSEA. DNA for the CDR3: TGCAGCGTTGTGCCTGGGACTAGCGGGGATAATGAGCAGTTCTTC. Translating gives CSVVPGTSGDNEQFF.

This clone turned up a few times. The chain combines TRBV10-1 with TRBJ2-7, with a possible D match to TRBD2 (6 bases). This CDR3 comprises 13 residues. V was shortened by 5 bases and J by 5 bases, with 13 bases between the two germline ends. CDR1 WNHNN and CDR2 SYGVQD come from the germline V gene (reference sequence). DNA for the CDR3: TGCGCCAGCAGTCCGGAGGGCCGGGACGAGCAGTACTTC. Translating it yields CASSPEGRDEQYF.

The V gene is TRBV11-2, the J gene TRBJ1-4; D might be TRBD1 (6 bases). Germline V CDR1 and CDR2: SGHAT, FQNNGV. The CDR3 contains 13 residues. The germline V and J ends were trimmed by 7 bases and 7 bases, with 13 bases remaining between them. The CDR3: CASNQGSGEKLFF. CDR3 in DNA: TGTGCCAGCAATCAGGGGTCAGGTGAAAAACTGTTTTTT. The full variable domain, in which reference TRBV11-2 and TRBJ1-4 provide the parts outside the CDR3, is EAGVAQSPRYKIIEKRQSVAFWCNPISGHATLYWYQQILGQGPKLLIQFQNNGVVDDSQLPKDRFSAERLKGVDSTLKIQPAKLEDSAVYLCASNQGSGEKLFFGSGTQLSVL.

This chain connects TRBV11-2 to TRBJ2-7; D might be TRBD1 (5 bases). The CDR3 is made up of 13 amino acids. The germline V gene encodes CDR1 SGHAT and CDR2 FQNNGV. Trimming took 5 bases from V and 2 from J, leaving 10 bases between them. For the CDR3, the DNA is TGTGCCAGCAGCCCAACAGGTACCTACGAGCAGTACTTC. The encoded protein is CASSPTGTYEQYF.

The chain is built from TRBV5-6 and TRBJ1-4, with D possibly TRBD1 on 5 matching bases. The germline V gene has CDR1 SGHDT and CDR2 YYEEEE. CDR3 size: 13 residues. V was clipped by 8 bases and J by 8 bases, with 16 bases between them. CDR3 protein: CARPGPGQEKLFF. The CDR3 bases are TGTGCCAGGCCGGGACCCGGGCAGGAAAAACTGTTTTTT.

The CDR3 DNA reads as TGTGCCAGCAGAATTACTCAAGAGACCCAGTACTTC. As protein: CASRITQETQYF. This chain uses TRBV2 with TRBJ2-5; D remains unclear. The germline V and J ends were trimmed by 6 bases and 2 bases, with 7 bases remaining between them. CDR3 length equals 12 residues. Germline-derived CDR1 and CDR2 are SNHLY and FYNNEI.

This clone was detected only a few times. The chain recombines TRBV11-2 with TRBJ1-4, with TRBD1 identical over 8 bases. Germline lookup yields CDR1 SGHAT and CDR2 FQNNGV. This CDR3 spans 15 amino acids. The trim removed 4 bases at V and 2 bases at J, leaving 3 bases unmatched. In DNA, the CDR3 is TGTGCCAGCAGCTCCCACAGGGGGACTAATGAAAAACTGTTTTTT. Translation gives CASSSHRGTNEKLFF.

There are a few counts of this clone. The chain links TRBV6-5 to TRBJ2-2; D not resolved. V was clipped by 4 bases and J by 5 bases, with 14 bases between them. The CDR3 is made up of 15 amino acids. Germline CDR1 MNHEY, CDR2 SVGAGI. In nucleotides, the CDR3 is TGTGCCAGCAGTTCAGACCGAGGAAGGACCGGGGAGCTGTTTTTT. Amino acid sequence: CASSSDRGRTGELFF.

The chain joins TRBV29-1 to TRBJ1-1; unclear D gene. Deletions cut 1 base from V and 3 bases from J, with 6 bases between. Looked up from germline, CDR1 is SQVTM and CDR2 is ANQGSEA. The length of the CDR3 is 12 residues. In DNA form, the CDR3 reads TGCAGCGTTGAAGTGAGGGACACTGAAGCTTTCTTT. Its translation is CSVEVRDTEAFF.

The chain employs TRBV2 and TRBJ2-7, with 8 positions matching TRBD1. This CDR3 has 13 residues. Germline CDR1 SNHLY, CDR2 FYNNEI. The V gene end was trimmed by 6 bases and the J gene end by 12 bases; junction bases not matched to a gene: 13. The CDR3 spells CASRDQVWDRPYF. The CDR3 DNA reads as TGTGCCAGCAGAGACCAGGTATGGGACAGGCCGTACTTC.

This clone was seen a handful of times. This chain links TRBV19 with TRBJ2-1; a possible D gene is TRBD2 (6 bases). Trimming stripped 8 bases from V and 6 bases from J, with 17 bases between. CDR1 and CDR2 (germline): LNHDA, SQIVND (reference sequence). The CDR3 extends over 14 amino acids. CDR3 in DNA: TGTGCCAGTGCTTGGCGGGACCGAGGCAATGAGCAGTTCTTC. Amino acid sequence: CASAWRDRGNEQFF. Using reference TRBV19 and TRBJ2-1 for the parts outside the CDR3, the full variable domain is DGGITQSPKYLFRKEGQNVTLSCEQNLNHDAMYWYRQDPGQGLRLIYYSQIVNDFQKGDIAEGYSVSREKKESFPLTVTSAQKNPTAFYLCASAWRDRGNEQFFGPGTRLTVL.

This clone was found a few times. The chain employs TRBV6-5 and TRBJ2-5; D not resolved. CDR3 length equals 14 residues. Germline CDR1 is MNHEY and CDR2 is SVGAGI. V dropped 5 bases and J dropped 5 bases, with 15 bases sitting between them. The CDR3 reads CASSKLLKGETQYF. The CDR3 coding sequence is TGTGCCAGCAGTAAACTCCTAAAGGGCGAGACCCAGTACTTC.